One and the same sample provided the 21 T cell receptor beta chains below, sequenced in a study of identical twins. TCRdb re-derived calls from the 5' RACE reads in MiXCR, one entry per CDR3 protein. Among about 430,000 distinct CDR3 sequences listed, about 18% were seen once. The sequenced sample consisted of naive T cells sorted from blood. These receptors all come from a man in his fifties or sixties in good health.

CDR3 in amino acids: CSASRDQPDTQYF. The DNA for the CDR3 is TGCAGTGCTAGCAGGGATCAGCCAGATACGCAGTATTTT. The J gene is TRBJ2-3, the V gene TRBV20-1; TRBD1 might be the D (5 bases). There are 13 residues in the CDR3. CDR1 and CDR2 (germline): DFQATT, SNEGSKA (reference sequence). With 3 bases removed from V and 4 bases from J, the gap between germline ends came to 11 bases.

The J gene is TRBJ1-4, the V gene TRBV27; TRBD1 might be the D (6 bases). V lost 6 bases to trimming and J lost 5 bases, with 16 bases between them. Germline-derived CDR1 and CDR2 are MNHEY and SMNVEV (reference sequence). The CDR3 is made up of 15 amino acids. The CDR3 sequence: CASRDDRQGNEKLFF. For the CDR3, the DNA is TGTGCCAGCAGGGATGACAGGCAGGGAAATGAAAAACTGTTTTTT.

The sample holds many counts of this clonotype. The J gene is TRBJ2-3, the V gene TRBV5-1; D is possibly TRBD1 (6 bases). V lost 3 bases to trimming and J lost 7 bases, with 9 bases between them. CDR3 length: 12 amino acids. In germline, CDR1 is SGHRS, CDR2 YFSETQ. This CDR3 is CASSSQGNTQYF. As DNA, the CDR3 is TGCGCCAGCAGCTCGCAGGGGAATACGCAGTATTTT.

A few counts support this clonotype. The gene calls are TRBV28 and TRBJ2-1, with TRBD1 as a possible D gene (5 bases). Germline assignment: CDR1 MDHEN and CDR2 SYDVKM. V lost 1 base and J 0 bases, leaving 13 bases between the germline ends. CDR3 size: 17 residues. The CDR3 loop is CASSLLGQDSSYNEQFF. The CDR3 bases are TGTGCCAGCAGTTTATTGGGGCAAGACAGCTCCTACAATGAGCAGTTCTTC.

In its sample, this clonotype was seen many times. The V and J genes are TRBV11-2 and TRBJ2-5, with a weak D call TRBD1 (6 bases). CDR1 and CDR2 from the germline V gene are SGHAT and FQNNGV. V dropped 3 bases and J dropped 4 bases, with 9 bases sitting between them. The length of the CDR3 is 13 residues. CDR3 sequence: CASSLGAGETQYF. Written as DNA, the CDR3 is TGTGCCAGCAGCTTGGGGGCTGGAGAGACCCAGTACTTC.

This clonotype was counted many times. The V gene is TRBV10-3, the J gene TRBJ1-3; possibly TRBD1 for D (5 bases). The length of the CDR3 is 14 residues. Trimming took off 9 bases at V and 7 bases at J, with 19 bases between the two ends. Germline V gene data show CDR1 as ENHRY and CDR2 as SYGVKD. CDR3 bases: TGTGCCATAAAGACAGTCGGGGTTTGGAACACCATATATTTT. Translating gives CAIKTVGVWNTIYF.

The table lists this clonotype with many counts. The rearrangement joins TRBV5-1 to TRBJ2-7; 8 bases are shared with TRBD1. Unmatched junction bases numbered 5, after V lost 3 bases and J lost 0 bases. The CDR3 contains 15 residues. Germline V gene lookup returns CDR1 SGHRS and CDR2 YFSETQ. The CDR3: CASSSRTGTSYEQYF. CDR3 in DNA: TGCGCCAGCAGCTCCCGGACAGGGACCTCCTACGAGCAGTACTTC.

Ten or more counts support this clonotype. The chain couples TRBV6-2 or TRBV6-3 to TRBJ2-3; weak D call: TRBD1 (5 bases). Germline values: CDR1 MNHEY, CDR2 SVGEGT. Trimming removed 5 bases from V and 5 bases from J, with 11 bases in between. The CDR3 has 13 residues. CDR3 nucleotide sequence: TGTGCCAGCAGTCCCGGACACATAGATACGCAGTATTTT. This encodes CASSPGHIDTQYF.

V and J are TRBV19 and TRBJ2-7, with D possibly TRBD2 on 6 matching bases. Germline assignment: CDR1 LNHDA and CDR2 SQIVND (reference sequence). The germline V and J ends were trimmed by 1 base and 3 bases, with 10 bases remaining between them. The CDR3 contains 14 residues. The DNA of the CDR3 is TGTGCCAGTAGTATAGGAATCGGGGGCTACGAGCAGTACTTC. It specifies CASSIGIGGYEQYF.

Only a few counts were recorded for this clonotype. A much larger clonotype is one base distant, so this may be a read error. The rearrangement links TRBV9 to TRBJ2-5; unclear D gene. CDR1 and CDR2 from the germline V gene are SGDLS and YYNGEE. The CDR3 spans 11 residues. Trimming removed 0 bases from V and 3 bases from J, with 0 bases in between. CDR3 amino acids: CASSVEETQYF. In nucleotides, the CDR3 is TGTGCCAGCAGCGTAGAAGAGACCCAGTACTTC.

This clonotype has more than one count but fewer than ten. The chain uses TRBV4-1 and TRBJ1-2; no firm D call. Germline V gene data show CDR1 as MGHRA and CDR2 as YSYEKL. Trimming cost V 7 bases and J 2 bases, with 17 bases left between them. The CDR3 is made up of 15 amino acids. In nucleotides, the CDR3 is TGCGCCAGCATGGCACGGTCGGACGGGAACTATGGCTACACCTTC. Translating gives CASMARSDGNYGYTF.

This clonotype was recorded at least ten times. The V and J genes are TRBV20-1 and TRBJ2-5, with D possibly TRBD2 on 6 matching bases. V was pared by 1 base and J by 1 base, with 16 bases between. The CDR3 is 16 residues long. CDR1 and CDR2 from the germline V gene are DFQATT and SNEGSKA (reference sequence). The CDR3 DNA reads as TGCAGTGCTAGAGGATTCAGCGGGCTGCTCCAAGAGACCCAGTACTTC. It codes for CSARGFSGLLQETQYF.

There are a few counts of this clonotype. The genes are TRBV20-1 and TRBJ2-7; 8 nucleotides align to TRBD2. The CDR3 length is 13 residues. Germline V gives CDR1 DFQATT, CDR2 SNEGSKA (reference sequence). V gave up 6 bases and J gave up 6 bases; unmatched junction bases: 10. CDR3 nucleotide sequence: TGCAGTGCCCAGGGACTAGGACCCCGCGAGCAGTACTTC. It encodes CSAQGLGPREQYF.

This clonotype has at least ten counts. The chain carries TRBV20-1 and TRBJ2-5; no firm D call. Per the germline V gene, CDR1 is DFQATT and CDR2 is SNEGSKA (reference sequence). This CDR3 has 14 residues. The V end was cut by 0 bases, the J end by 2 bases, with 10 bases between. CDR3 nucleotides: TGCAGTGCTAGAGATCAATCTGGGCAAGAGACCCAGTACTTC. This translates into CSARDQSGQETQYF.

The V and J genes are TRBV7-6 and TRBJ2-3; D ambiguous. The V and J ends lost 3 bases and 4 bases respectively, with 17 bases between them. This CDR3 spans 16 amino acids. Germline V lookup: CDR1 SGHVS, CDR2 FNYEAQ. The CDR3, as DNA: TGTGCCAGCAGCTTTGGGATAAGGACGCACGCAGATACGCAGTATTTT. Translated: CASSFGIRTHADTQYF.

The chain is built from TRBV29-1 and TRBJ2-5, with 7 bases identical to TRBD2. The CDR3 runs 10 residues. The J segment lost 14 bases and the V segment lost 3 bases, leaving 6 bases of the junction unmatched. Germline V gene sequence: CDR1 SQVTM, CDR2 ANQGSEA. The CDR3 protein is CSVDKGGSYF. The DNA of the CDR3 is TGCAGCGTTGACAAGGGAGGGAGTTACTTC.

This clonotype appeared a few times. V and J are TRBV7-2 and TRBJ2-1; D may be TRBD1 (6 bases). The CDR3 contains 15 residues. Trimming took off 2 bases at V and 4 bases at J, with 12 bases between the two ends. Germline CDR1 reads SGHTA; CDR2 reads FQGNSA. CDR3 DNA: TGTGCCAGCAGCTTATCCCAGGGGACATACAATGAGCAGTTCTTC. It codes for CASSLSQGTYNEQFF.

This clonotype was counted ten times or more. The chain joins TRBV24-1 to TRBJ2-1, with TRBD2 matching over 10 bases. Germline-derived CDR1 and CDR2 are KGHDR and SFDVKD. J was trimmed by 9 bases and V by 12 bases; bases with no gene match: 10. The CDR3 loop spans 13 amino acids. The CDR3 DNA is TGTGCCGCCGGGACTAGCGACGGGGGTGAGCAGTTCTTC. Translated, it gives CAAGTSDGGEQFF.

CDR3 sequence reads: CSAEYGGSSYEQYF. CDR3 DNA: TGCAGTGCTGAGTATGGGGGGAGCTCCTACGAGCAGTACTTC. The chain combines TRBV20-1 with TRBJ2-7, with D possibly TRBD2 on 6 matching bases. This CDR3 contains 14 residues. The V end was cut by 5 bases, the J end by 0 bases, with 14 bases between. Germline loops: CDR1 DFQATT, CDR2 SNEGSKA (reference sequence).

This clonotype was detected a few times. This chain uses TRBV12-3 or TRBV12-4 with TRBJ2-5; TRBD1 matches at 9 bases. The CDR3 extends over 17 amino acids. Trimming cost V 6 bases and J 5 bases; bases outside gene matches: 16. The CDR3 is CASSHAPYRGRDETQYF. For the CDR3, the DNA is TGTGCCAGCAGCCATGCTCCGTACAGGGGGCGAGACGAGACCCAGTACTTC.

This clonotype was counted a few times. The J gene is TRBJ2-3, the V gene TRBV11-1; no clear D gene. This CDR3 contains 15 residues. V lost 4 bases and J lost 0, with 11 bases in between. Germline V CDR1 and CDR2: SGHAT, FQDESV (reference sequence). The CDR3, as DNA: TGTGCCAGCAGCTCCGATCCGACTAGCACAGATACGCAGTATTTT. It is translated as CASSSDPTSTDTQYF.